Sequencing of this TCR beta chain was carried out in a study of cytomegalovirus exposure and HLA in healthy donors. Regarding the study as a whole: Data from an earlier analysis indicated that most TCR beta V segments were productive either about 90% or about 30% of the time. It was approximately 150 TCR beta chains that were listed as cytomegalovirus-associated.

PCR amplification relied on 60 Vbeta primers (plus 13 Jbeta primers). Profiling relied on immunoSEQ multiplex PCR, and the TCRdb table lists in-frame clones only, not all of them. Among about 18,000 clones listed, approximately 84% were seen once. This clone has just a few counts. Its matching antigen is unknown. V shed 6 bases, J shed 3 bases, and the junction held 3 bases outside the gene matches. CDR3 length equals 13 residues. CDR1 is WSHSY, CDR2 SAAADI, per germline. The sequence was obtained from a human donor in good health. Input material: PBMCs. The chain recombines TRBV10-2 with TRBJ2-7; 9 bases agree with TRBD1. DNA of the CDR3: TGCGCCAGCAGCAAGGGACAGGGCTACGAGCAGTACTTC. Its protein is CASSKGQGYEQYF.